One sample yielded the 6 T cell receptor beta chains listed below, sequenced in a study of CD4 and CD8 cells across lung adenocarcinoma regions. One entry per CDR3 protein results from TCRdb running MiXCR on the PCR reads. This sample has roughly 17,000 distinct CDR3 sequences; 45% to 70% occur once, and the top ten carry 32%. The sequencing input was CD8+ T cells from the center of a lung tumor. The receptors here all came from a female donor with lung adenocarcinoma. The CD4 and CD8 labels of this study may be unreliable.

CDR3 protein: CASSPLAGGPTDTQYF. CDR3 nucleotides: TGTGCCAGCAGTCCTCTAGCGGGGGGGCCGACAGATACGCAGTATTTT. J is TRBJ2-3 and V is TRBV6-2 or TRBV6-3, with 12 bases fitting TRBD2. The ends lost 5 bases at V and 3 bases at J; junction bases unmatched: 6. Germline CDR1 and CDR2: MNHEY and SVGEGT. CDR3 length: 16 residues.

This clonotype was observed many times. The chain combines TRBV7-2 with TRBJ1-1; possible D gene TRBD1, 5 bases. Trimming stripped 2 bases from V and 6 bases from J, with 13 bases between. This CDR3 has 14 amino acids. CDR1 and CDR2 from the germline V gene are SGHTA and FQGNSA. The CDR3 coding sequence is TGTGCCAGCAGCTTAAAGGTCCAGGGTTCTGAAGCTTTCTTT. This encodes CASSLKVQGSEAFF.

This clonotype was counted only a few times. This chain joins TRBV10-1 and TRBJ2-1, with 10 bases aligning to TRBD2. The ends lost 9 bases at V and 4 bases at J; junction bases unmatched: 9. The CDR3 is made up of 15 amino acids. Germline V gene lookup returns CDR1 WNHNN and CDR2 SYGVQD (reference sequence). DNA for the CDR3: TGCGCCAGGAGCGTACTAGCGGGATCGTACAATGAGCAGTTCTTC. Translated, it gives CARSVLAGSYNEQFF.

The V and J genes are TRBV12-3 or TRBV12-4 and TRBJ2-1, with 9 bases lining up with TRBD2. V gave up 5 bases and J gave up 5 bases; unmatched junction bases: 16. This CDR3 region has 18 residues. In nucleotides, the CDR3 is TGTGCCAGCAGTGTGGGGGGGGGGGGCGGGGGGGGCGACAATGAGCAGTTCTTC. Encoded protein: CASSVGGGGGGGDNEQFF.

This clonotype has at least ten counts. The V and J genes are TRBV9 and TRBJ2-4; D is perhaps TRBD1 (5 bases). The CDR3 has 12 residues. V was pared by 0 bases and J by 11 bases, with 9 bases between. Germline V CDR1 and CDR2: SGDLS, YYNGEE. The CDR3, as DNA: TGTGCCAGCAGCGTAGGGGGCCCATTTCAGTACTTC. The encoded protein is CASSVGGPFQYF.

The sample holds one count of this clonotype. At one end the junction does not follow the germline gene, possibly because of a read error. The V gene is TRBV10-3, the J gene TRBJ2-3; D is uncertain. Germline values: CDR1 ENHRY, CDR2 SYGVKD. CDR3 length: 12 residues. In nucleotides, the CDR3 is TGTGCCAACAGTCCAGCCACAGATACGCAGTATTTT. Encoded protein: CANSPATDTQYF.